These 19 T cell receptor beta chains originate from one sample sequenced in a study of cytomegalovirus exposure and HLA in healthy donors. Use of 60 Vbeta and 13 Jbeta primers characterized the PCR. Here immunoSEQ multiplex PCR was the method, and the copy in TCRdb shows in-frame clones only, minus some. The table has 150,000 to 190,000 clones, around 79% seen once; the top ten hold about 1.3%. The specimen was PBMCs. The receptors were sampled from a man aged 18 to 30 in good health and CMV-seronegative.

V gene TRBV25-1 combines with J gene TRBJ1-1, with D perhaps matching TRBD1 (5 bases). Germline V gene sequence: CDR1 MGHDK, CDR2 SYGVNS. This CDR3 comprises 17 residues. The V end lost 3 bases, the J end lost 0 bases, and 17 bases lay between the germline ends. The CDR3 sequence: CASSDRGTGKLNTEAFF. For the CDR3, the DNA is TGTGCCAGCAGTGATCGGGGGACGGGAAAATTGAACACTGAAGCTTTCTTT.

This clone was observed a few times. The V call is TRBV4-3, the J call TRBJ2-7, with D perhaps TRBD2 (6 bases). Germline-derived CDR1 and CDR2 are LGHNA and YSLEER. Trimming took off 4 bases at V and 5 bases at J, with 18 bases between the two ends. This CDR3 is built from 15 residues. CDR3 nucleotides: TGCGCCAGCAGCCTCCGAGGAGGGACGCCCCACGAGCAGTACTTC. This codes for CASSLRGGTPHEQYF.

The CDR3 reads CASSLEIDRGKGTQYF. DNA for the CDR3: TGTGCCAGCAGCTTAGAAATCGACAGGGGAAAGGGTACGCAGTATTTT. The chain uses TRBV11-2 and TRBJ2-3; TRBD1 matches 8 bases. Germline loops: CDR1 SGHAT, CDR2 FQNNGV. The V and J ends lost 0 bases and 8 bases, in that order; junction bases with no gene match: 10. This CDR3 is 16 amino acids long.

This clone was observed a handful of times. CDR3 sequence reads: CASSLVGGNEQFF. CDR3 bases: TGTGCCAGCAGCTTAGTGGGAGGGAATGAGCAGTTCTTC. The chain recombines TRBV7-9 with TRBJ2-1; 7 nucleotides match TRBD2. Germline lookup yields CDR1 SEHNR and CDR2 FQNEAQ (reference sequence). The CDR3 loop spans 13 amino acids. V was pared by 1 base and J by 7 bases, with 1 base of the junction left unmatched.

J is TRBJ2-5 and V is TRBV28, with TRBD1 identical over 10 bases. Germline trimming cut 3 bases from V and 12 bases from J; bases unmatched to any gene: 4. Germline CDR1 reads MDHEN; CDR2 reads SYDVKM. The CDR3 runs to 12 residues. The DNA of the CDR3 is TGTGCCAGCAGTTTTAGGGGACAGGGGAAGTACTTC. Translated: CASSFRGQGKYF.

This clone has more than one count but fewer than ten. The chain employs TRBV4-1 and TRBJ2-2; no firm D call. V was cut by 4 bases and J by 6 bases, with 15 bases left in between. The CDR3 has 15 residues. Per germline, CDR1 MGHRA and CDR2 YSYEKL. CDR3 residues: CASSPTRGFSGELFF. In DNA form, the CDR3 reads TGCGCCAGCAGCCCCACCCGAGGTTTCTCCGGGGAGCTGTTTTTT.

The chain employs TRBV9 and TRBJ1-1; weak D call: TRBD1 (5 bases). The CDR3 covers 13 residues. V was clipped by 4 bases and J by 3 bases, with 10 bases between them. Germline-derived CDR1 and CDR2 are SGDLS and YYNGEE. The CDR3 region has the DNA TGTGCCAGCAGCCCGGCGGGGGACACTGAAGCTTTCTTT. Its translation: CASSPAGDTEAFF.

The chain links TRBV29-1 to TRBJ1-5; D is possibly TRBD1 (6 bases). CDR3 length: 13 amino acids. V lost 6 bases, J lost 2 bases, and 11 bases lay in between. Per the germline V gene, CDR1 is SQVTM and CDR2 is ANQGSEA. DNA of the CDR3: TGCAGCGTCCTACAGGGAGGCAATCAGCCCCAGCATTTT. This translates into CSVLQGGNQPQHF.

This chain joins TRBV18 and TRBJ2-1, with 9 positions matching TRBD2. The CDR3 is 14 residues long. CDR1 KGHSH and CDR2 LQKENI come from the germline V gene. J lost 7 bases, V lost 6 bases, and 7 bases had no gene match. For the CDR3, the DNA is TGTGCCAGCTCGATAGCGGGAGTGAATAATGAGCAGTTCTTC. It translates to CASSIAGVNNEQFF.

This chain links TRBV28 with TRBJ2-7; 8 bases are shared with TRBD1. The germline V gene has CDR1 MDHEN and CDR2 SYDVKM. This CDR3 spans 14 amino acids. J was trimmed by 6 bases and V by 3 bases; bases with no gene match: 7. In nucleotides, the CDR3 is TGTGCCAGCAGTTTGGGACAGGAGGTAAGCGAGCAGTACTTC. Translated: CASSLGQEVSEQYF. Supplemented by reference TRBV28 and TRBJ2-7, the full variable domain reads DVKVTQSSRYLVKRTGEKVFLECVQDMDHENMFWYRQDPGLGLRLIYFSYDVKMKEKGDIPEGYSVSREKKERFSLILESASTNQTSMYLCASSLGQEVSEQYFGPGTRLTVT.

The chain is built from TRBV7-9 and TRBJ1-5; TRBD1 aligns across 8 bases. Losses at the gene ends were 4 bases for V and 0 bases for J; bases not matched to a gene: 2. The CDR3 is 15 residues long. Germline lookup yields CDR1 SEHNR and CDR2 FQNEAQ (reference sequence). The DNA of the CDR3 is TGTGCCAGCAGCTCCCAGGGGGCTAGCAATCAGCCCCAGCATTTT. Protein product: CASSSQGASNQPQHF. Full variable domain (rest looked up from reference TRBV7-9 and TRBJ1-5): DTGVSQNPRHKITKRGQNVTFRCDPISEHNRLYWYRQTLGQGPEFLTYFQNEAQLEKSRLLSDRFSAERPKGSFSTLEIQRTEQGDSAMYLCASSSQGASNQPQHFGDGTRLSIL.

The rearrangement links TRBV5-4 to TRBJ2-7; 9 nucleotides match TRBD1. This CDR3 is built from 14 residues. Germline V lookup: CDR1 SGHNT, CDR2 YYREEE (reference sequence). V dropped 5 bases and J dropped 7; count of bases not matched to a gene: 10. The CDR3 reads CASSPGQGIWEQYF. Here the CDR3 DNA reads TGTGCCAGCAGTCCGGGACAGGGAATCTGGGAGCAGTACTTC. The entire variable domain, with the rest obtained from reference TRBV5-4 and TRBJ2-7, is as follows: ETGVTQSPTHLIKTRGQQVTLRCSSQSGHNTVSWYQQALGQGPQFIFQYYREEENGRGNFPPRFSGLQFPNYSSELNVNALELDDSALYLCASSPGQGIWEQYFGPGTRLTVT.

This rearrangement joins TRBV11-3 to TRBJ2-2; TRBD2 matches 8 bases. V lost 3 bases, J lost 0 bases, and 0 bases stayed unmatched. This CDR3 comprises 15 residues. Germline CDR1 and CDR2: SGHNT and YENEEA. CDR3 amino acids: CASSFSGANTGELFF. CDR3 nucleotides: TGTGCCAGCAGCTTTAGCGGGGCGAACACCGGGGAGCTGTTTTTT.

The chain links TRBV6-4 to TRBJ2-7; TRBD1 aligns across 8 bases. The CDR3 loop spans 19 amino acids. Per germline, CDR1 MRHNA and CDR2 SNTAGT. Unmatched junction bases numbered 21, after V lost 7 bases and J lost 1 base. CDR3 protein: CASTPVLTGDRYRSYEQYF. Written as DNA, the CDR3 is TGTGCCAGCACCCCCGTATTGACAGGGGATAGGTATAGGTCCTACGAGCAGTACTTC.

The J gene is TRBJ2-2, the V gene TRBV30, with a tentative D call TRBD1 (6 bases). V lost 0 bases and J lost 6, with 14 bases in between. The CDR3 totals 15 residues. Germline CDR1 GTSNPN, CDR2 SVGIG (reference sequence). CDR3 amino acids: CAWSVLESGAGELFF. The CDR3 DNA reads TGTGCCTGGAGTGTACTGGAGTCAGGGGCCGGGGAGCTGTTTTTT.

The chain is built from TRBV7-9 and TRBJ2-7; D not resolved. CDR1 is SEHNR, CDR2 FQNEAQ, per germline (reference sequence). The CDR3 contains 11 residues. The germline V and J ends were trimmed by 5 bases and 4 bases, with 6 bases remaining between them. The CDR3 spells CASSTNYEQYF. The CDR3 region has the DNA TGTGCCAGCAGCACAAATTACGAGCAGTACTTC.

This chain uses TRBV30 with TRBJ2-3; TRBD2 matches at 7 bases. This CDR3 comprises 15 residues. The junction had 6 bases not matched to a gene; V was cut back by 1 base and J by 2 bases. Germline CDR1 GTSNPN, CDR2 SVGIG (reference sequence). The CDR3 DNA reads TGTGCCTGGAGTGGTGGGGGGGGGACCACAGATACGCAGTATTTT. Translating gives CAWSGGGGTTDTQYF.

The chain links TRBV7-2 to TRBJ1-2; tentative D call: TRBD1 (5 bases). The germline V gene encodes CDR1 SGHTA and CDR2 FQGNSA. V was shortened by 1 base and J by 0 bases, with 9 bases between the two germline ends. This CDR3 comprises 15 residues. The CDR3 loop reads CASSLGGGSNYGYTF. The DNA for the CDR3 is TGTGCCAGCAGCTTAGGCGGGGGATCTAACTATGGCTACACCTTC.

The rearrangement joins TRBV4-3 to TRBJ1-2, with D perhaps TRBD1 (5 bases). Between the trimmed V and J ends, which lost 3 bases and 5 bases, there was a span of 19 bases. The CDR3 has 16 amino acids. The germline V gene has CDR1 LGHNA and CDR2 YSLEER. The CDR3 DNA is TGCGCCAGCAGCCACATCCCGGCGGGGGGATCGTATGGCTACACCTTC. Protein sequence: CASSHIPAGGSYGYTF.